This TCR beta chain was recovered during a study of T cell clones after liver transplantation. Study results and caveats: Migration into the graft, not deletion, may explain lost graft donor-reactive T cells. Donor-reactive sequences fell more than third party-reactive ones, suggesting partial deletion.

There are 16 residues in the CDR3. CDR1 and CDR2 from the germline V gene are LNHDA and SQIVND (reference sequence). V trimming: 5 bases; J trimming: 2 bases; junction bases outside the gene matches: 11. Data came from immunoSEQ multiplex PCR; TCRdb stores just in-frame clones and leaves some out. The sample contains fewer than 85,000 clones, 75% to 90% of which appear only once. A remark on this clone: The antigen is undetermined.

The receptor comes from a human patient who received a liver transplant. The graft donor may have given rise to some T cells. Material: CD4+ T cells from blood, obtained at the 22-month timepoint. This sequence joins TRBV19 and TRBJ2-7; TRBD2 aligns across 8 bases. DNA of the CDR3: TGTGCCAGTAGTTCGTTTCGGGATAGCGGGACCTACGAGCAGTACTTC. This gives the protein CASSSFRDSGTYEQYF.